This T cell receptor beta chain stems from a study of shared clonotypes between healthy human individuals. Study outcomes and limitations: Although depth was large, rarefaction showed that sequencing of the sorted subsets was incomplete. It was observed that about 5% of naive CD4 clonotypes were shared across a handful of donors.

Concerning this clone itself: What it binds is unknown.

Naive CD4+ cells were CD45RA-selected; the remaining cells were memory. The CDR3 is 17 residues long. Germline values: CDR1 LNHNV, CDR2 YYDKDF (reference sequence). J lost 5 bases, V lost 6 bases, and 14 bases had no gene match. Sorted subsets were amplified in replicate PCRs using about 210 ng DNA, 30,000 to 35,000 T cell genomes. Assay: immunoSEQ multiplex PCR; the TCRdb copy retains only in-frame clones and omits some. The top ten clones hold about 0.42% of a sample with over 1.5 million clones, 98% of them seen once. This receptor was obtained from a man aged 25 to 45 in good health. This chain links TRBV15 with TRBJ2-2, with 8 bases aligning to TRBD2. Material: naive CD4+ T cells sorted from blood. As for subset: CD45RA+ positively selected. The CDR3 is CATRHKESGGETGELFF. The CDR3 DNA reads TGTGCCACCAGACACAAAGAAAGCGGGGGAGAGACCGGGGAGCTGTTTTTT.